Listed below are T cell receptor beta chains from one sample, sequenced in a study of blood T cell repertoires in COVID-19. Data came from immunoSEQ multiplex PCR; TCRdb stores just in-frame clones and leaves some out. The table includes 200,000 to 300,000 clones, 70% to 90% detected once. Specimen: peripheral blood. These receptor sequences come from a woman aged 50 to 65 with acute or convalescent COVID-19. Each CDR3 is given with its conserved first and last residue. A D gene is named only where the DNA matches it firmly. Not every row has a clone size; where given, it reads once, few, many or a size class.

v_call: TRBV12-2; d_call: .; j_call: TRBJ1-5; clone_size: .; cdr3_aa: CASRLAVRGNQPQHF; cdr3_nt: TGTGCAAGTCGCTTGGCGGTTCGGGGGAATCAGCCCCAGCATTTT
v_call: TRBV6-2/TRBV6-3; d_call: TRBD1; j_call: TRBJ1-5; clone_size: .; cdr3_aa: CASSLRTGSNQPQHF; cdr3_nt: TGTGCCAGCAGTCTAAGGACAGGGAGCAATCAGCCCCAGCATTTT
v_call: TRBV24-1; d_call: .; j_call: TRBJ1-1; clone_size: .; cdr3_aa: CATSQQGTEAFF; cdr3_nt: TGTGCCACCAGTCAACAGGGCACTGAAGCTTTCTTT
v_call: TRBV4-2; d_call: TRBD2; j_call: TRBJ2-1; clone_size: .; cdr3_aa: CASSQEGLAGGLTNNEQFF; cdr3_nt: TGTGCCAGCAGCCAAGAGGGGCTAGCGGGAGGGCTTACGAACAATGAGCAGTTCTTC
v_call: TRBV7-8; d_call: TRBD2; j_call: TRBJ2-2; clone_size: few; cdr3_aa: CASRSGTSVPTGELFF; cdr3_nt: TGTGCCAGCAGGTCCGGGACTAGCGTACCCACCGGGGAGCTGTTTTTT
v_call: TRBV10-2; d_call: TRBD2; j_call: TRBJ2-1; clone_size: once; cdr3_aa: CASSDRGTSGNEQFF; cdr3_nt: TGCGCCAGCAGTGACCGCGGGACTAGCGGGAATGAGCAGTTCTTC
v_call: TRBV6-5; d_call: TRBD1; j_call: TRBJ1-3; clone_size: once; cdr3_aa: CASSYSTGTGNTIYF; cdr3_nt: TGTGCCAGCAGTTACTCGACAGGGACTGGAAACACCATATATTTT
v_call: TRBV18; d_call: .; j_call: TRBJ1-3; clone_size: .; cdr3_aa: CASSRSQQGVDSGNTIYF; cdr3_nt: TGTGCCAGCTCACGGTCTCAACAGGGCGTTGACTCTGGAAACACCATATATTTT
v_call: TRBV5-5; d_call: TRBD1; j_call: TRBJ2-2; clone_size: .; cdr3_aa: CASSNTPGTGVTGELFF; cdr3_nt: TGTGCCAGCAGTAACACGCCCGGGACAGGGGTCACCGGGGAGCTGTTTTTT
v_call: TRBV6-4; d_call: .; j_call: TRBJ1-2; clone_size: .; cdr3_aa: CASRDIYGYTF; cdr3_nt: TGTGCCAGCCGGGACATCTATGGCTACACCTTC
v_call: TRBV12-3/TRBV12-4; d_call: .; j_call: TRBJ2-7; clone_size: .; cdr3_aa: CASSHSYEQYF; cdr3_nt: TGTGCCAGCAGTCATAGCTACGAGCAGTACTTC
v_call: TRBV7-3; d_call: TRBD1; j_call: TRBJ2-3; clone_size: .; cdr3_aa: CASSLIGTGGGTDTQYF; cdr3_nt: TGTGCCAGCAGCTTAATAGGGACAGGGGGCGGCACAGATACGCAGTATTTT
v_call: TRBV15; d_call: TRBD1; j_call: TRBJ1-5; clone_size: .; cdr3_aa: CATSRDIRDSYSNQPQHF; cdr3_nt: TGTGCCACCAGCAGAGATATTCGGGACAGTTATAGCAATCAGCCCCAGCATTTT
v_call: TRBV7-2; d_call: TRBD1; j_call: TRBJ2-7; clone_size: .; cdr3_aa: CASSQQGTPYYEQYF; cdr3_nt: TGTGCCAGCAGCCAACAGGGGACCCCCTACTACGAGCAGTACTTC
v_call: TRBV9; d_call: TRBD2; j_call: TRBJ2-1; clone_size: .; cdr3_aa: CASSTGGPYNEQFF; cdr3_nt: TGTGCCAGCAGCACGGGAGGGCCTTACAATGAGCAGTTCTTC
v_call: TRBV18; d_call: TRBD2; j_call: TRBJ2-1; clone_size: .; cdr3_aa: CASSPPWSGRSNEQFF; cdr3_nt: TGTGCCAGCTCACCACCGTGGAGCGGGAGGAGCAATGAGCAGTTCTTC
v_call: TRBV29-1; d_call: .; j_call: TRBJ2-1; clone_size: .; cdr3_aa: CSVGQWSSYNEQFF; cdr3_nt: TGCAGCGTTGGACAGTGGAGCTCCTACAATGAGCAGTTCTTC
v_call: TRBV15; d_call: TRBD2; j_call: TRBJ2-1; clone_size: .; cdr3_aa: CATSPSGDYNEQFF; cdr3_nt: TGTGCCACCTCTCCTAGCGGAGACTACAATGAGCAGTTCTTC
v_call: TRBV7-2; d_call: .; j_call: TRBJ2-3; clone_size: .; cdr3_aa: CASSRGDPRDTQYF; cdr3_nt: TGTGCCAGCAGCCGCGGGGACCCCAGAGATACGCAGTATTTT
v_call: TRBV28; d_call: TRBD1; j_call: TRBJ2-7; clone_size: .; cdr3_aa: CASSFGTAYEQYF; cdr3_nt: TGTGCCAGCAGTTTCGGGACAGCCTACGAGCAGTACTTC
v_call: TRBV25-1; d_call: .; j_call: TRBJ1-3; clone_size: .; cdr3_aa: CASSELGNSGNTIYF; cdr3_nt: TGTGCCAGCAGTGAACTCGGGAACTCTGGAAACACCATATATTTT
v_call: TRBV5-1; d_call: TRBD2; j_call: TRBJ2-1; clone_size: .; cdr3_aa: CASSLAPPRLADNEQFF; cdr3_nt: TGCGCCAGCAGCTTGGCCCCGCCCCGGCTAGCGGACAATGAGCAGTTCTTC
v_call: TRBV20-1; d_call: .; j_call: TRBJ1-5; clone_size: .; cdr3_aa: CSASGGSGQSFYQPQHF; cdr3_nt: TGCAGTGCTAGTGGAGGGAGCGGACAGTCATTTTATCAGCCCCAGCATTTT
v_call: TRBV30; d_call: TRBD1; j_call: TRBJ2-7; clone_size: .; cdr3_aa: CAWSWDRGYEQYF; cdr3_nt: TGTGCCTGGAGTTGGGACAGGGGGTACGAGCAGTACTTC
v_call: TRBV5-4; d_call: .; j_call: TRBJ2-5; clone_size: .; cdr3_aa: CASSAKLEETQYF; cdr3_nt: TGTGCCAGCAGCGCGAAGTTGGAAGAGACCCAGTACTTC
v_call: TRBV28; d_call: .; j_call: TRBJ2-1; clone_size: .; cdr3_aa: CASSPRAVKNEQFF; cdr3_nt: TGTGCCAGCAGTCCGCGGGCGGTTAAAAATGAGCAGTTCTTC
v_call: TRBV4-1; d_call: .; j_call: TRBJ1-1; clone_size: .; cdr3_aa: CASSYNFAGNTEAFF; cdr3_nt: TGCGCCAGCAGCTATAACTTCGCGGGGAACACTGAAGCTTTCTTT
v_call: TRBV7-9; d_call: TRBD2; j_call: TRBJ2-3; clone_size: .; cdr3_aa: CASNLYEGLGERTQYF; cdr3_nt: TGTGCCAGCAACTTGTACGAGGGACTAGGGGAGAGAACGCAGTATTTT
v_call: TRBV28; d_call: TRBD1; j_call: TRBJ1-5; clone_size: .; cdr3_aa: CASRSPLTGAGNQPQHF; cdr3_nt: TGTGCCAGCAGGTCCCCCCTAACAGGGGCTGGCAATCAGCCCCAGCATTTT
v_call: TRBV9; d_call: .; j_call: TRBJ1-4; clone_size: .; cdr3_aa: CASSVGGATNEKLFF; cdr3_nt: TGTGCCAGCAGCGTAGGGGGAGCAACTAATGAAAAACTGTTTTTT
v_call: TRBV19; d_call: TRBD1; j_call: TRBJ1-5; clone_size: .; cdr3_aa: CASSMGDRDNQPQHF; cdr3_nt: TGTGCCAGTAGTATGGGGGACAGGGACAATCAGCCCCAGCATTTT
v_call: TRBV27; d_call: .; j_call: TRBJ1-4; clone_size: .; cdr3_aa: CASSRGAQGGNEKLFF; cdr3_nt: TGTGCCAGCAGTCGAGGGGCTCAGGGAGGGAATGAAAAACTGTTTTTT
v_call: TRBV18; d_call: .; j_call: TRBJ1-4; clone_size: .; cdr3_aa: CASSPELNEKLFF; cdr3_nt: TGTGCCAGCTCACCAGAGTTGAATGAAAAACTGTTTTTT
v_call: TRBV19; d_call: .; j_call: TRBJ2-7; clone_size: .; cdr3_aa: CASTDIFSYEQYF; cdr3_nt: TGTGCCAGTACCGACATCTTCTCCTACGAGCAGTACTTC
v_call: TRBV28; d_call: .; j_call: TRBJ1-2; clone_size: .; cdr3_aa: CASSLGPGGYTF; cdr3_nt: TGTGCCAGCAGTTTGGGGCCCGGCGGCTACACCTTC
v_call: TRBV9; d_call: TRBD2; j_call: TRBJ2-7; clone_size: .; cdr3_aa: CASSVGSGSPYEQYF; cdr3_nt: TGTGCCAGCAGCGTAGGAAGCGGGAGCCCCTACGAGCAGTACTTC
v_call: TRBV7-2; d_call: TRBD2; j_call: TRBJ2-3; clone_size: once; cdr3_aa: CASSPWTSGRLGTDTQYF; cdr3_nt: TGTGCCAGCAGCCCTTGGACTAGCGGGAGATTAGGCACAGATACGCAGTATTTT
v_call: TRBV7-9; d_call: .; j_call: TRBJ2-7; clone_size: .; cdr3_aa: CASSSGERTQYF; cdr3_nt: TGTGCCAGCAGCTCCGGGGAGAGGACGCAGTACTTC
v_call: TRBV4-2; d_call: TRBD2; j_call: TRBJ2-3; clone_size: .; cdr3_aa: CASRREIGTDTQYF; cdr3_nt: TGTGCCAGCAGGCGGGAGATAGGCACAGATACGCAGTATTTT
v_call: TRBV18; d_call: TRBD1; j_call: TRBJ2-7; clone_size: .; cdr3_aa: CASSPQARPGQGLYEQYF; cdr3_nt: TGTGCCAGCTCACCTCAAGCCCGACCGGGACAGGGCCTCTACGAGCAGTACTTC
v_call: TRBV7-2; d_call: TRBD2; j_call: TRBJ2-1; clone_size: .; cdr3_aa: CASSTTSGRNYNEQFF; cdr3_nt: TGTGCCAGCAGCACGACTAGCGGGAGGAACTACAATGAGCAGTTCTTC
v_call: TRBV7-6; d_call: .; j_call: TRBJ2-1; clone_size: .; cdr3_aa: CASSLVQGYNEQFF; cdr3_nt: TGTGCCAGCAGCTTAGTTCAGGGATACAATGAGCAGTTCTTC
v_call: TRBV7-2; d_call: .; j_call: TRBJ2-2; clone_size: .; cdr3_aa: CASSSRLLNTGELFF; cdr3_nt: TGTGCCAGCAGCTCCCGACTACTGAACACCGGGGAGCTGTTTTTT
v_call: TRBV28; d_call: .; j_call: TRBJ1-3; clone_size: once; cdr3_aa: CASSQGLQSTIYF; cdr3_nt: TGTGCCAGCAGCCAGGGCCTACAGAGCACCATATATTTT
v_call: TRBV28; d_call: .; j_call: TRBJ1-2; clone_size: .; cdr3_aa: CASSFPYYGYTF; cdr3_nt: TGTGCCAGCAGCTTCCCCTACTATGGCTACACCTTC
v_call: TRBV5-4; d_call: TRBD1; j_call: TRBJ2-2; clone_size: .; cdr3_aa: CASSWDRATGELFF; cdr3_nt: TGTGCCAGCAGTTGGGACAGGGCAACCGGGGAGCTGTTTTTT
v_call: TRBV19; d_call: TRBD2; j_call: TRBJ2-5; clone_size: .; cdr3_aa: CASSIVAGTQYF; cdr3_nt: TGTGCCAGTAGTATAGTAGCGGGGACCCAGTACTTC
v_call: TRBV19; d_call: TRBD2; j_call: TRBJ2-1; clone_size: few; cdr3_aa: CASSTLAGGSYNEQFF; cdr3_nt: TGTGCCAGTAGTACCTTAGCGGGAGGGTCCTACAATGAGCAGTTCTTC
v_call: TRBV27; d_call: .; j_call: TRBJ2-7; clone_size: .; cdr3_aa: CASSLSEGVAYEQYF; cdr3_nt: TGTGCCAGCAGTTTATCAGAGGGAGTCGCCTACGAGCAGTACTTC
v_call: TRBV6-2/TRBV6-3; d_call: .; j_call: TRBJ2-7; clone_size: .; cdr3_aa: CASSEKAYYEQYF; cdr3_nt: TGTGCCAGCAGTGAGAAAGCGTACTACGAGCAGTACTTC
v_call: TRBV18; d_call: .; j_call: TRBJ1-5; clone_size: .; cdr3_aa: CASSHDSPASNQPQHF; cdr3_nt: TGTGCCAGCTCCCATGATAGTCCCGCTAGCAATCAGCCCCAGCATTTT
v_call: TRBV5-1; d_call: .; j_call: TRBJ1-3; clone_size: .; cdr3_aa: CASSLGDPASGNTIYF; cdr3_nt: TGCGCCAGCAGTCTCGGAGATCCTGCCTCTGGAAACACCATATATTTT
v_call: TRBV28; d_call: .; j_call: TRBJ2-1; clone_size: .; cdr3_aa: CASSLELKPSYNEQFF; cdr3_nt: TGTGCCAGCAGTTTAGAACTAAAACCTTCCTACAATGAGCAGTTCTTC
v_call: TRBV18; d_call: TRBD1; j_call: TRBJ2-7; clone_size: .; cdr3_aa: CASSGTGTGGVEQYF; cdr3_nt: TGTGCCAGCTCCGGGACCGGGACAGGTGGAGTCGAGCAGTACTTC
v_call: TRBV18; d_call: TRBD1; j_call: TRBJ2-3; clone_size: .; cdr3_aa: CASSPGQGTNTQYF; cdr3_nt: TGTGCCAGCTCCCCGGGACAGGGGACGAATACGCAGTATTTT
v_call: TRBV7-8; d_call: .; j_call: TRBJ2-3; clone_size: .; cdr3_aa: CASSLVAGRKTDTQYF; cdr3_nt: TGTGCCAGCAGCTTAGTGGCGGGACGCAAGACAGATACGCAGTATTTT
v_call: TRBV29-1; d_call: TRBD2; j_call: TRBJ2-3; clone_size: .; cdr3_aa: CSSSDSGRATDTQYF; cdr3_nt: TGCAGCTCCTCGGATAGCGGGAGGGCCACAGATACGCAGTATTTT
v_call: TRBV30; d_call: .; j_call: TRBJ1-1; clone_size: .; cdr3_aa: CAWRAPRTEAFF; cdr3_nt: TGTGCCTGGAGGGCCCCTCGCACTGAAGCTTTCTTT
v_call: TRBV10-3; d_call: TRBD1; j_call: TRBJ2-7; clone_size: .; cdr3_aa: CAISAGTGGSYEQYF; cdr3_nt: TGTGCCATCAGTGCGGGGACAGGGGGATCCTACGAGCAGTACTTC
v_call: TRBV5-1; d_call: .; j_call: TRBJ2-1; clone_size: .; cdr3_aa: CASSLALYNEQFF; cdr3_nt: TGCGCCAGCAGCTTGGCCCTGTACAATGAGCAGTTCTTC